These 22 T cell receptor beta chains were sequenced from one sample in a study of radiotherapy plus CTLA-4 blockade in lung cancer. The data were produced by immunoSEQ multiplex PCR, yet TCRdb's version contains in-frame clones alone and is incomplete. The table lists roughly 66,000 clones, about four fifths of them singletons. Specimen: peripheral blood, collected from a patient treated with radiotherapy plus ipilimumab. The receptor set was obtained from a human donor with non-small cell lung cancer who had a partial response to radiotherapy plus ipilimumab.

V is TRBV19 and J is TRBJ2-7; 7 bases are a match to TRBD1. J was trimmed by 3 bases and V by 5 bases; bases with no gene match: 4. Germline CDR1 and CDR2: LNHDA and SQIVND (reference sequence). The CDR3 has 13 residues. The CDR3 protein is CASSLGQDYEQYF. CDR3 in DNA: TGTGCCAGTAGTCTTGGACAGGACTACGAGCAGTACTTC.

V gene TRBV19 combines with J gene TRBJ1-1; 9 bases agree with TRBD1. Unmatched junction bases numbered 5, after V lost 5 bases and J lost 4 bases. Germline V gene data show CDR1 as LNHDA and CDR2 as SQIVND (reference sequence). The CDR3 is 14 residues long. CDR3: CASSATGGTTEAFF. In DNA form, the CDR3 reads TGTGCCAGTAGTGCGACAGGGGGTACCACTGAAGCTTTCTTT.

The chain recombines TRBV27 with TRBJ2-3; D is possibly TRBD1 (5 bases). The germline V and J ends were trimmed by 2 bases and 0 bases, with 12 bases remaining between them. The V gene's germline CDR1 is MNHEY and CDR2 SMNVEV (reference sequence). CDR3 length equals 16 residues. CDR3 sequence: CASSLRQSSSTDTQYF. The DNA for the CDR3 is TGTGCCAGCAGTTTACGACAGAGTTCTAGCACAGATACGCAGTATTTT.

This clone appeared a few times. The CDR3 spells CASSSTGFYGYTF. CDR3 nucleotide sequence: TGTGCCAGCAGTTCGACAGGATTCTATGGCTACACCTTC. The chain employs TRBV6-5 and TRBJ1-2; the D gene is possibly TRBD1 (6 bases). This CDR3 is built from 13 residues. Trimming took off 4 bases at V and 4 bases at J, with 10 bases between the two ends. Germline V gene sequence: CDR1 MNHEY, CDR2 SVGAGI.

In this sample, this clone turned up once. This sequence joins TRBV7-9 and TRBJ1-1; tentative D call: TRBD1 (6 bases). V dropped 6 bases and J dropped 4 bases, with 21 bases sitting between them. This CDR3 is 16 amino acids long. The germline V gene has CDR1 SEHNR and CDR2 FQNEAQ (reference sequence). The CDR3 protein is CASRGGSGSDGTEAFF. In nucleotides, the CDR3 is TGTGCCAGCAGAGGGGGATCGGGGTCGGATGGCACTGAAGCTTTCTTT. Full variable domain (outside the CDR3, taken from reference TRBV7-9 and TRBJ1-1): DTGVSQNPRHKITKRGQNVTFRCDPISEHNRLYWYRQTLGQGPEFLTYFQNEAQLEKSRLLSDRFSAERPKGSFSTLEIQRTEQGDSAMYLCASRGGSGSDGTEAFFGQGTRLTVV.

A few counts support this clone. The chain uses TRBV6-4 and TRBJ2-1; 7 nucleotides line up with TRBD2. This CDR3 has 16 residues. With V trimmed by 2 bases and J by 9 bases, 13 bases remained unmatched. Germline loops: CDR1 MRHNA, CDR2 SNTAGT. The CDR3: CASSDEREGRGFEQFF. The CDR3 DNA reads TGTGCCAGCAGTGACGAGAGGGAGGGCCGAGGTTTTGAGCAGTTCTTC.

V gene TRBV1 combines with J gene TRBJ2-5; the table gives TRBD1 as D, unverified against the DNA. TRBV1 represents a pseudogene. CDR3 length: 18 amino acids. DNA of the CDR3: TGCACCAGCAGCCAAGATCGGGAAATCAGGGGGGAGGAAGAGACCCAGTACTTC. This encodes CTSSQDREIRGEEETQYF.

This clone was seen only a few times. V and J are TRBV5-1 and TRBJ2-7; possible D gene TRBD1, 5 bases. The V end lost 0 bases, the J end lost 2 bases, and 9 bases lay between the germline ends. Germline loops: CDR1 SGHRS, CDR2 YFSETQ. The CDR3 sequence is 14 residues long. DNA of the CDR3: TGCGCCAGCAGCTTGGAACCCAGGGCCTACGAGCAGTACTTC. Translating gives CASSLEPRAYEQYF.

The genes are TRBV7-3 and TRBJ2-2; 10 bases are a match to TRBD2. Germline V gene lookup returns CDR1 SGHTA and CDR2 FQGTGA. J gave up 5 bases and V 5 bases, and 11 bases lay outside the gene matches. This CDR3 is 17 amino acids long. The CDR3, as DNA: TGTGCCAGCAGCGCCCGGGCTAGCGGGAGAGGAACCGGGGAGCTGTTTTTT. Protein sequence: CASSARASGRGTGELFF.

The V and J genes are TRBV19 and TRBJ2-7; TRBD1 agrees at 7 bases. CDR3 length: 15 amino acids. The V gene's germline CDR1 is LNHDA and CDR2 SQIVND (reference sequence). Trimming at V came to 4 bases and at J to 0 bases, leaving 6 bases not matched to a gene. CDR3 sequence: CASSNGQVYSYEQYF. DNA of the CDR3: TGTGCCAGTAGTAACGGACAGGTTTACTCCTACGAGCAGTACTTC.

This clone was seen only a few times. This rearrangement joins TRBV6-5 to TRBJ2-6; D remains unclear. The germline gives CDR1 MNHEY, CDR2 SVGAGI. This CDR3 spans 14 amino acids. The ends were cut back, 4 bases at V and 0 bases at J, with 4 bases in the middle. The CDR3 loop is CASSSNSGANVLTF. CDR3 bases: TGTGCCAGCAGTTCAAACTCTGGGGCCAACGTCCTGACTTTC.

This rearrangement joins TRBV5-1 to TRBJ2-5; 11 bases line up with TRBD2. With V trimmed by 2 bases and J by 4 bases, 4 bases remained unmatched. Germline CDR1 SGHRS, CDR2 YFSETQ. The CDR3 contains 15 residues. The CDR3 coding sequence is TGCGCCAGCAGCTTAACTAGCGGGAGAGGAGAGACCCAGTACTTC. Protein sequence: CASSLTSGRGETQYF.

The V gene is TRBV6-6, the J gene TRBJ2-7, with D perhaps matching TRBD2 (6 bases). V was trimmed by 6 bases and J by 5 bases, leaving 17 bases between them. Germline-derived CDR1 and CDR2 are MNHNY and SVGAGI (reference sequence). The CDR3 loop spans 14 amino acids. CDR3 DNA sequence: TGTGCCAGCAGCCCGGGACTCCAACCTCACGAGCAGTACTTC. Protein sequence: CASSPGLQPHEQYF.

This clone appeared a few times. The chain joins TRBV27 to TRBJ1-1; possibly TRBD1 for D (5 bases). The ends were cut back, 6 bases at V and 3 bases at J, with 14 bases in the middle. Germline V lookup: CDR1 MNHEY, CDR2 SMNVEV (reference sequence). This CDR3 has 14 amino acids. The CDR3 nucleotides are TGTGCCAGCAGCCGTGCCGGGGGAGACACTGAAGCTTTCTTT. Residues: CASSRAGGDTEAFF.

The chain recombines TRBV28 with TRBJ2-5; 8 bases map to TRBD1. Germline assignment: CDR1 MDHEN and CDR2 SYDVKM. Trimming at V came to 5 bases and at J to 6 bases, leaving 17 bases not matched to a gene. This CDR3 has 17 residues. DNA of the CDR3: TGTGCCAGCAGTCCCCGAACCAGGGGGCTTCCCCATAAGACCCAGTACTTC. Translated: CASSPRTRGLPHKTQYF.

This chain links TRBV5-4 with TRBJ2-7, with D perhaps matching TRBD2 (6 bases). The germline V and J ends were trimmed by 1 base and 7 bases, with 15 bases remaining between them. The germline V gene has CDR1 SGHNT and CDR2 YYREEE (reference sequence). CDR3 length: 14 residues. CDR3 in amino acids: CASSLPPAREEQYF. The CDR3 DNA follows: TGTGCCAGCAGCTTGCCACCGGCCCGGGAGGAGCAGTACTTC.

The CDR3 DNA follows: TGTGCCAGCAGCCCTGGGACTAGCGGGACGGATACGCAGTATTTT. The encoded protein is CASSPGTSGTDTQYF. V and J are TRBV11-2 and TRBJ2-3; 13 bases line up with TRBD2. V shed 5 bases, J shed 6 bases, and the junction held 5 bases outside the gene matches. Per the germline V gene, CDR1 is SGHAT and CDR2 is FQNNGV. This CDR3 contains 15 residues.

This chain joins TRBV7-3 and TRBJ2-2; possible D gene TRBD1, 6 bases. There are 15 residues in the CDR3. V lost 5 bases to trimming and J lost 0 bases, with 10 bases between them. CDR1 is SGHTA and CDR2 is FQGTGA in the germline V gene. Here the CDR3 DNA reads TGTGCCAGCAGCAAGGGGGTACCGAACACCGGGGAGCTGTTTTTT. The encoded protein is CASSKGVPNTGELFF.

The chain combines TRBV7-3 with TRBJ2-3; D is possibly TRBD2 (6 bases). Between the trimmed V and J ends, which lost 3 bases and 1 base, there was a span of 11 bases. Germline V gene sequence: CDR1 SGHTA, CDR2 FQGTGA. This CDR3 is 15 amino acids long. The CDR3 bases are TGTGCCAGCAGCTTTAGCGGAGACGGCACAGATACGCAGTATTTT. Translated: CASSFSGDGTDTQYF.

The gene calls are TRBV9 and TRBJ2-1, with D possibly TRBD2 on 6 matching bases. Germline loops: CDR1 SGDLS, CDR2 YYNGEE. Trimming shortened V by 0 bases and J by 5 bases, and 12 bases separated the two germline ends. The CDR3 is 15 residues long. CDR3 sequence reads: CASSVGLVGNNEQFF. CDR3 DNA sequence: TGTGCCAGCAGCGTAGGACTAGTCGGGAACAATGAGCAGTTCTTC.

The V call is TRBV19, the J call TRBJ2-1; 14 positions agree with TRBD2. V dropped 6 bases and J dropped 6; count of bases not matched to a gene: 13. The germline gives CDR1 LNHDA, CDR2 SQIVND (reference sequence). This CDR3 region has 18 residues. The CDR3 protein is CASRTPGTSGRRGNEQFF. Written as DNA, the CDR3 is TGTGCCAGTAGAACCCCTGGGACTAGCGGGAGAAGAGGCAATGAGCAGTTCTTC.

This clone has only a few counts. In DNA, the CDR3 is TGTGCCAGCAGCTCACAGGCTGCAACTAATGAAAAACTGTTTTTT. The encoded protein is CASSSQAATNEKLFF. The V call is TRBV5-5, the J call TRBJ1-4, with a weak D call TRBD1 (5 bases). CDR3 length: 15 amino acids. V lost 3 bases and J lost 0, with 9 bases in between. Per germline, CDR1 SGHKS and CDR2 YYEKEE (reference sequence).